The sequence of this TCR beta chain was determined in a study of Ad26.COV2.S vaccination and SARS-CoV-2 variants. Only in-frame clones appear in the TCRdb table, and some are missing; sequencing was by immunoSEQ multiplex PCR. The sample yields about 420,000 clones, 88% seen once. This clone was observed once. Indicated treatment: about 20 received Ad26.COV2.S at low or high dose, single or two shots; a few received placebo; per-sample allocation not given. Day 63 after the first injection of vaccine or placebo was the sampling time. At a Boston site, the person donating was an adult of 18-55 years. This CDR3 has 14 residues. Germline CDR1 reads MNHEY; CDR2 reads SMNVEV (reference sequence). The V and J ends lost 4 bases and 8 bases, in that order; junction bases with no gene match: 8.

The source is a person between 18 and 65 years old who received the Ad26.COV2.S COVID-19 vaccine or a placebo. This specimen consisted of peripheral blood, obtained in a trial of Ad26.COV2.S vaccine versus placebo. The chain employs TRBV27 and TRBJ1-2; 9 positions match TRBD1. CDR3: CASSSYRDREGYTF. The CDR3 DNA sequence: TGTGCCAGCAGTTCCTACCGGGACAGGGAAGGCTACACCTTC.